This T cell receptor (beta chain) was recorded in a study of human T cells and chemical hapten exposure. The library gave individual cDNA molecules unique molecular identifiers. How the authors handled the data: Samples ranged from roughly 20,000 to 750,000 TCRs, with a median of roughly 93,000. TCRdb processed the RACE reads anew with MiXCR; each CDR3 protein has one entry. The V and J calls follow TCRdb's processing rather than the paper's. Among some 36,000 distinct CDR3 sequences listed, approximately 7.6% were seen once. Ten or more counts support this clonotype. The germline gives CDR1 DFQATT, CDR2 SNEGSKA (reference sequence). The CDR3 consists of 13 residues. J lost 3 bases, V lost 6 bases, and 4 bases had no gene match. The time point here: pre-sensitization, week 0. Treatment specified: therapeutic diphenylcyclopropenone sensitization with weekly scalp DPC.

The sequencing used whole blood, collected in connection with sensitization to the hapten diphenylcyclopropenone (DPC). The chain carries TRBV20-1 and TRBJ1-1; 10 bases match TRBD1. The sequence was collected from a woman aged 45-60 years with alopecia areata. Some clones in this sample may be carry-over from other donors' samples. The CDR3 loop reads CSAGTGDDTEAFF. The CDR3 DNA sequence: TGCAGTGCAGGGACAGGGGATGACACTGAAGCTTTCTTT.